The TCR beta chain described here comes from a study of OX40 agonist ivuxolimab in advanced cancers. This table comes from immunoSEQ multiplex PCR, and its TCRdb copy is limited to in-frame clones, with some not included. The sample consists of 65,000 to 95,000 clones, roughly 80% of them appearing once. From germline, CDR1 is SGHKS and CDR2 YYEKEE (reference sequence). The CDR3 has 12 residues. The V gene lost 1 base and the J gene lost 5 bases, with 7 bases spanning the gap. Here the sequenced sample was CD4+ or CD8+ T cells sorted from blood, taken in a trial of the OX40 agonist ivuxolimab. This TCR came from an adult with an advanced solid tumor such as melanoma, head and neck, liver or kidney cancer. This chain connects TRBV5-5 to TRBJ2-7; D is unresolved. CDR3 coding DNA: TGTGCCAGCAGCTTGAACACCAACGAGCAGTACTTC. It translates to CASSLNTNEQYF.